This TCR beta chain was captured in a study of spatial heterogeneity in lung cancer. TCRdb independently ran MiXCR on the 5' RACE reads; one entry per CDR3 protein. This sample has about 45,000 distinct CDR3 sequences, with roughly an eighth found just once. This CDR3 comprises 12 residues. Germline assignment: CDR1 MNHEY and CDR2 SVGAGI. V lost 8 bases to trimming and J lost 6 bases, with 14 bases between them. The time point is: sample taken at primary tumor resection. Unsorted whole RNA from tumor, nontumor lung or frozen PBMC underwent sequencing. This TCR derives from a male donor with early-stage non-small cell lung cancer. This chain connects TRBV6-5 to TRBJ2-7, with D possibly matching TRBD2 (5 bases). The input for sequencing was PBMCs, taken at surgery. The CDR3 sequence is CASVGSGLEQYF. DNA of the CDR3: TGTGCCAGCGTAGGCAGCGGACTCGAGCAGTACTTC.